This entry lists 5 T cell receptor beta chains sequenced from one sample in a study of CXCR3-negative and CXCR3-positive naive CD8 T cells. UMI-labeled 5' RACE TRB cDNA libraries were prepared from the cells. For each CDR3 protein, TCRdb gives one entry from its re-call of the 5' RACE reads, without DNA. The sample spans 100,000 to 150,000 distinct CDR3 sequences; the ten largest clones claim nearly 0.5%. Sequencing input: naive CXCR3- CD8+ T cells from blood. Stated subset: CD45RO-CCR7+CD27+CD95- naive CD8+ T cells lacking CXCR3 (TNR3-). The receptors here all came from a human donor in good health. Some clones in this sample may be carry-over from other donors' samples.

This sequence joins TRBV29-1 and TRBJ2-5; the TCRdb D gene call, TRBD1, has no DNA to confirm it. From germline, CDR1 is SQVTM and CDR2 ANQGSEA. The CDR3 runs to 13 residues. CDR3 loop: CSGRQGLAETQYF. Using reference TRBV29-1 and TRBJ2-5 for the parts outside the CDR3, the full variable domain is SAVISQKPSRDICQRGTSLTIQCQVDSQVTMMFWYRQQPGQSLTLIATANQGSEATYESGFVIDKFPISRPNLTFSTLTVSNMSPEDSSIYLCSGRQGLAETQYFGPGTRLLVL.

V gene TRBV10-2 combines with J gene TRBJ1-4. This CDR3 region has 13 residues. Germline CDR1 and CDR2: WSHSY and SAAADI. This CDR3 reads CASSPGGEEKLFF.

J is TRBJ1-1 and V is TRBV10-3. This CDR3 is 13 amino acids long. The germline CDR1 and CDR2 sequences are ENHRY and SYGVKD. The CDR3 sequence: CAISDKENTEAFF.

This chain uses TRBV7-9 with TRBJ2-2; the TCRdb D gene call, TRBD1, has no DNA to confirm it. CDR1 and CDR2 from the germline V gene are SEHNR and FQNEAQ (reference sequence). This CDR3 is built from 13 residues. The CDR3 here is CASSDTTDRELFF. Full variable domain (outside the CDR3, taken from reference TRBV7-9 and TRBJ2-2): DTGVSQNPRHKITKRGQNVTFRCDPISEHNRLYWYRQTLGQGPEFLTYFQNEAQLEKSRLLSDRFSAERPKGSFSTLEIQRTEQGDSAMYLCASSDTTDRELFFGEGSRLTVL.

The chain recombines TRBV29-1 with TRBJ1-2; TCRdb lists TRBD1, though no DNA is available to test this call. This CDR3 has 13 amino acids. Germline CDR1 is SQVTM and CDR2 is ANQGSEA. The CDR3 spells CSVATGKDYGYTF.